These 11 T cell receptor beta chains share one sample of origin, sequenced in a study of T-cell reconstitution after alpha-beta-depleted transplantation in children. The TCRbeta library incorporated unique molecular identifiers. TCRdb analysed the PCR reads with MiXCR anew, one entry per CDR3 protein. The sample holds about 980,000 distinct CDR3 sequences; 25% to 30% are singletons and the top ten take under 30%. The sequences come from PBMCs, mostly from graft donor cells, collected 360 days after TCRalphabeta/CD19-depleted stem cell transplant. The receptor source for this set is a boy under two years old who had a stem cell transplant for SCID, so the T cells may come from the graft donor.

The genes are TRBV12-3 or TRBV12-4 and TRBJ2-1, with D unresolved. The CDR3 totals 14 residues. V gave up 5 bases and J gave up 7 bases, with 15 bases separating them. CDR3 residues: CASSPRSILNEQFF. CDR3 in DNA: TGTGCCAGCAGTCCTAGGAGTATATTGAATGAGCAGTTCTTC.

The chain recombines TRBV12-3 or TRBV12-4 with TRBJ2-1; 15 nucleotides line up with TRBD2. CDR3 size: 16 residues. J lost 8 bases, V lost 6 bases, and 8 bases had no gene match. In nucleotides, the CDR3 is TGTGCCAGCAGCAACCCGGGACTAGCGGGGGGCGATGAGCAGTTCTTC. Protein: CASSNPGLAGGDEQFF.

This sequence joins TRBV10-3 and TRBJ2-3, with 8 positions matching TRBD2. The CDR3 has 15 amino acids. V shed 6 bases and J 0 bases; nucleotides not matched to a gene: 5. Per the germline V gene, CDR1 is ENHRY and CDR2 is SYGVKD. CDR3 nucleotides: TGTGCCATCAGCCAACTAGCGGCTAGCACAGATACGCAGTATTTT. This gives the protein CAISQLAASTDTQYF.

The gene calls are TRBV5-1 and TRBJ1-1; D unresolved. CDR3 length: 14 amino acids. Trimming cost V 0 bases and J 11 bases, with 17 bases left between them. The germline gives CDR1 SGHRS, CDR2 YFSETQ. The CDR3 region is CASSLEAGGRTAFF. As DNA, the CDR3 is TGCGCCAGCAGCTTGGAGGCCGGTGGCAGGACCGCTTTCTTT.

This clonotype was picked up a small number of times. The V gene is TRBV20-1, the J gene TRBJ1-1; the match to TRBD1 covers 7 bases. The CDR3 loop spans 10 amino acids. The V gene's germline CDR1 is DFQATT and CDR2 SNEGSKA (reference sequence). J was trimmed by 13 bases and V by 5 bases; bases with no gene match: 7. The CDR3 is CSARDRADFF. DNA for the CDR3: TGCAGTGCTCGCGACAGGGCGGATTTCTTT.

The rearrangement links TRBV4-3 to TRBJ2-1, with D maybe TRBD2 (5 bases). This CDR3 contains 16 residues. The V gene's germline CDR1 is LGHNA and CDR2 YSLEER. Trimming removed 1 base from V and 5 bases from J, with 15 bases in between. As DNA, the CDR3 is TGCGCCAGCAGCCAAGGAGCCGTACTAGACCACAATGAGCAGTTCTTC. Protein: CASSQGAVLDHNEQFF.

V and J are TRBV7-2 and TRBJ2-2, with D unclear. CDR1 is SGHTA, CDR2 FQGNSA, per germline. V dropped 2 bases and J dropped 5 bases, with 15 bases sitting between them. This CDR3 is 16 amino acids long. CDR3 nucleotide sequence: TGTGCCAGCAGCTTAATTGGCCCCCTTTTGACCGGGGAGCTGTTTTTT. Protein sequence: CASSLIGPLLTGELFF.

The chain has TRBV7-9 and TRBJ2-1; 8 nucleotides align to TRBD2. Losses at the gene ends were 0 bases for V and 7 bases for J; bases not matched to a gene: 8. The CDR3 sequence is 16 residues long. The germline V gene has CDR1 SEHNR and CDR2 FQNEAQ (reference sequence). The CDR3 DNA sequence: TGTGCCAGCAGCTTAGCAGGTTCCGGGGGGGCGAATGAGCAGTTCTTC. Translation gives CASSLAGSGGANEQFF. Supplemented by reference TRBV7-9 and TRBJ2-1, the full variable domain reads DTGVSQNPRHKITKRGQNVTFRCDPISEHNRLYWYRQTLGQGPEFLTYFQNEAQLEKSRLLSDRFSAERPKGSFSTLEIQRTEQGDSAMYLCASSLAGSGGANEQFFGPGTRLTVL.

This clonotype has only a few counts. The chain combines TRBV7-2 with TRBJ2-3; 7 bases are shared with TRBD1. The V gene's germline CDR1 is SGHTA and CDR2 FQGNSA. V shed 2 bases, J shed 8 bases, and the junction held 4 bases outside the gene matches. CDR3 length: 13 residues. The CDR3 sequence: CASSLRGQGTQYF. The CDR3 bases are TGTGCCAGCAGCTTAAGGGGGCAGGGTACGCAGTATTTT.

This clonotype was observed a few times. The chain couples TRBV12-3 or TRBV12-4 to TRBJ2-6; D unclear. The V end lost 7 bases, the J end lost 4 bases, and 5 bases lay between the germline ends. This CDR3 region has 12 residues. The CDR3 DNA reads TGTGCCAGCAACTGGGGGGCCAACGTCCTGACTTTC. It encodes CASNWGANVLTF.

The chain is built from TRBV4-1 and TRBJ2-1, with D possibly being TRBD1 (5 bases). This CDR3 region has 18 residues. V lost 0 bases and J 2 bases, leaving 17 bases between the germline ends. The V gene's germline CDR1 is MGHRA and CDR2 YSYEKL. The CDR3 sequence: CASSQDSTGESPYNEQFF. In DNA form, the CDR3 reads TGCGCCAGCAGCCAAGATAGCACAGGTGAGAGCCCCTACAATGAGCAGTTCTTC.